The 14 T cell receptor beta chains below all came from one sample that was sequenced in a study of lymphopenia after photon versus proton radiotherapy. Libraries were prepared by immunoSEQ multiplex PCR; TCRdb keeps only in-frame clonotypes and omits some of them. The data contain 53,000 or so clones, around four fifths of them singletons. Sample: peripheral blood, taken from a patient treated with photon-based radiotherapy. All receptors come from a man aged 45 to 65 with gastric cancer.

CDR3 DNA: TGTGCCAGCAGTCTTCGACTGACAGGGGCTAAAGAGACCCAGTACTTC. It translates to CASSLRLTGAKETQYF. The V gene is TRBV27, the J gene TRBJ2-5, with 8 nucleotides matching TRBD1. The CDR3 length is 16 residues. The V segment lost 5 bases and the J segment 3 bases; nucleotides outside the gene matches: 11. The V gene's germline CDR1 is MNHEY and CDR2 SMNVEV (reference sequence).

For the CDR3, the DNA is TGTGCCAGCAGCGGGGGACTAGCGGGAGCCAAAAACATTCAGTACTTC. Its protein product is CASSGGLAGAKNIQYF. The chain uses TRBV7-9 and TRBJ2-4; 12 bases map to TRBD2. The CDR3 covers 16 residues. The ends lost 5 bases at V and 0 bases at J; junction bases unmatched: 2. Germline V lookup: CDR1 SEHNR, CDR2 FQNEAQ (reference sequence).

This clone came up a few times. The rearrangement links TRBV6-1 to TRBJ2-7; D gene unclear. The CDR3 covers 13 residues. CDR1 is MNHNS and CDR2 is SASEGT in the germline V gene. With 6 bases removed from V and 3 bases from J, the gap between germline ends came to 12 bases. The CDR3 loop is CASSPPYDYEQYF. CDR3 DNA sequence: TGTGCCAGCAGCCCACCTTATGACTACGAGCAGTACTTC.

This clone was detected only a few times. The V call is TRBV4-1, the J call TRBJ1-1; D is uncertain. The CDR3 runs to 14 residues. Germline CDR1 is MGHRA and CDR2 is YSYEKL. V dropped 2 bases and J dropped 7 bases, with 14 bases sitting between them. CDR3 nucleotides: TGCGCCAGCAGCCAACAAAGGCGGAGATTTGAAGCTTTCTTT. As protein: CASSQQRRRFEAFF.

The chain employs TRBV5-6 and TRBJ2-7; D remains unclear. V lost 1 base to trimming and J lost 2 bases, with 4 bases between them. The CDR3 totals 12 residues. The germline V gene has CDR1 SGHDT and CDR2 YYEEEE. The CDR3 sequence: CASSLSTYEQYF. The CDR3 coding sequence is TGTGCCAGCAGCTTGTCGACCTACGAGCAGTACTTC.

J is TRBJ2-3 and V is TRBV2, with D possibly called TRBD1 or TRBD2 (5 bases each). Germline-derived CDR1 and CDR2 are SNHLY and FYNNEI. Trimming took off 5 bases at V and 0 bases at J, with 21 bases between the two ends. The CDR3 spans 18 residues. The CDR3, as DNA: TGTGCCAGCAGTACCAACCGGGACCGTTTAACTAGCACAGATACGCAGTATTTT. The encoded protein is CASSTNRDRLTSTDTQYF.

This chain links TRBV29-1 with TRBJ2-5, with 7 bases lining up with TRBD1. Judging by the DNA end, TRBJ2-7 fits better; the J call may be wrong. Germline V gene data show CDR1 as SQVTM and CDR2 as ANQGSEA. The CDR3 length is 12 residues. In DNA, the CDR3 is TGCAGCGCCCAGGGACAGACCTACGAGCAGTACTTC. It yields the protein CSAQGQTYEQYF.

The chain combines TRBV18 with TRBJ1-4, with D perhaps matching TRBD1 (5 bases). V gave up 4 bases and J gave up 7 bases, with 13 bases separating them. CDR1 KGHSH and CDR2 LQKENI come from the germline V gene. This CDR3 has 14 amino acids. The CDR3 here is CASSLQGDREKLFF. CDR3 nucleotides: TGTGCCAGCTCACTTCAAGGGGATCGTGAAAAACTGTTTTTT.

CDR3 DNA sequence: TGTGCCAGCAGCATGACAGGGGGCTTTGGTGAGCAGTACTTC. This encodes CASSMTGGFGEQYF. V gene TRBV5-4 combines with J gene TRBJ2-7, with 10 positions matching TRBD1. The germline V gene encodes CDR1 SGHNT and CDR2 YYREEE (reference sequence). The CDR3 runs to 14 residues. V was pared by 4 bases and J by 7 bases, with 8 bases of the junction left unmatched.

V gene TRBV6-1 combines with J gene TRBJ2-3; TRBD2 aligns across 12 bases. V lost 4 bases and J lost 4; bases outside the gene matches: 9. The length of the CDR3 is 17 residues. From germline, CDR1 is MNHNS and CDR2 SASEGT. The CDR3 DNA reads TGTGCCAGCAGTGCGTCGTGGGCTAGCGGGAGGGCAGATACGCAGTATTTT. Its translation is CASSASWASGRADTQYF.

The chain links TRBV10-1 to TRBJ2-1; TRBD1 matches at 8 bases. V trimming: 6 bases; J trimming: 6 bases; junction bases outside the gene matches: 10. There are 15 residues in the CDR3. CDR1 and CDR2 (germline): WNHNN, SYGVQD (reference sequence). The CDR3: CASSVQGASLNEQFF. The CDR3 DNA follows: TGCGCCAGCAGCGTTCAGGGGGCGTCCCTCAATGAGCAGTTCTTC.

The chain combines TRBV19 with TRBJ1-5; 7 nucleotides agree with TRBD1. With V trimmed by 2 bases and J by 3 bases, 7 bases remained unmatched. Germline-derived CDR1 and CDR2 are LNHDA and SQIVND (reference sequence). This CDR3 contains 16 residues. The CDR3: CASSIWKGGNNQPQHF. CDR3 nucleotides: TGTGCCAGTAGTATATGGAAAGGGGGCAACAATCAGCCCCAGCATTTT.

The gene calls are TRBV16 and TRBJ1-2, with D unclear. CDR1 and CDR2 from the germline V gene are KGHSY and FQNENV. CDR3 length equals 13 residues. Deletions cut 4 bases from V and 4 bases from J, with 10 bases between. CDR3 residues: CASSLQGGYGYTF. The CDR3 coding sequence is TGTGCCAGCAGCCTCCAAGGAGGCTATGGCTACACCTTC.

This clone occurred a few times. The chain is built from TRBV5-1 and TRBJ2-5, with 7 bases aligning to TRBD2. Losses at the gene ends were 4 bases for V and 1 base for J; bases not matched to a gene: 16. The CDR3 consists of 18 residues. Germline values: CDR1 SGHRS, CDR2 YFSETQ. This chain's CDR3 is CASSRGGVQVVFQETQYF. The CDR3 bases are TGCGCCAGCAGCCGTGGGGGGGTGCAGGTTGTATTCCAAGAGACCCAGTACTTC.